Following are 30 T cell receptor beta chains from one sample sequenced in a study of blood T cell repertoires in COVID-19. Using immunoSEQ multiplex PCR, the repertoire was profiled, and TCRdb retains in-frame clones only, with some absent. There are 150,000 to 200,000 clones in the sample; about nine tenths occur only once, and roughly 6.7% lies in the top ten. The sequenced sample consisted of peripheral blood. These receptors all stem from a man aged 35 to 55 with acute or convalescent COVID-19.

The V gene is TRBV4-2, the J gene TRBJ1-1; 9 nucleotides align to TRBD1. The ends lost 4 bases at V and 5 bases at J; junction bases unmatched: 2. Germline V gene sequence: CDR1 LGHNA, CDR2 YNFKEQ. This CDR3 contains 13 residues. CDR3 nucleotide sequence: TGTGCCAGCAGCCGAGACAGGGGGACTGAAGCTTTCTTT. Translated, it gives CASSRDRGTEAFF.

The chain has TRBV3-1 (or the pseudogene TRBV3-2) and TRBJ2-1; D gene ambiguous. Trimming shortened V by 10 bases and J by 3 bases, and 10 bases separated the two germline ends. This CDR3 has 12 residues. Per the germline V gene, CDR1 is LGHDT and CDR2 is YNNKEL (reference sequence). The CDR3 DNA is TGTGCCACCTCCCCCGGCTACAATGAGCAGTTCTTC. Protein product: CATSPGYNEQFF.

The chain has TRBV7-6 and TRBJ1-4; TRBD1 aligns across 7 bases. V lost 4 bases to trimming and J lost 0 bases; unmatched junction nucleotides: 5. This CDR3 spans 16 amino acids. In germline, CDR1 is SGHVS, CDR2 FNYEAQ. CDR3 coding DNA: TGTGCCAGCAGCTCGATACAGGGGCCAACTAATGAAAAACTGTTTTTT. Translated: CASSSIQGPTNEKLFF.

The rearrangement links TRBV6-5 to TRBJ1-1; TRBD1 might be the D (6 bases). This CDR3 has 14 amino acids. CDR1 is MNHEY, CDR2 SVGAGI, per germline. Deletions cut 5 bases from V and 1 base from J, with 11 bases between. CDR3 sequence: CASSPRGGNTEAFF. The CDR3 DNA follows: TGTGCCAGCAGTCCTAGGGGGGGGAACACTGAAGCTTTCTTT.

The CDR3, as DNA: TGTGCCAGTAGTGTCGTTACAGGGATTGACTATGGCTACACCTTC. Its translation: CASSVVTGIDYGYTF. The chain links TRBV19 to TRBJ1-2; TRBD1 is a possible D gene (6 bases). The germline V and J ends were trimmed by 5 bases and 3 bases, with 16 bases remaining between them. CDR1 and CDR2 (germline): LNHDA, SQIVND (reference sequence). The CDR3 is 15 residues long.

The chain joins TRBV7-9 to TRBJ1-1; the match to TRBD1 covers 9 bases. The ends lost 1 base at V and 6 bases at J; junction bases unmatched: 9. Germline CDR1 SEHNR, CDR2 FQNEAQ (reference sequence). The CDR3 has 16 amino acids. In nucleotides, the CDR3 is TGTGCCAGCAGCTTAGGAGGGACAGGGCGTATGGCTGAAGCTTTCTTT. The encoded protein is CASSLGGTGRMAEAFF.

In nucleotides, the CDR3 is TGTGCCAGCAGCCGGACTAGCCGTAATGAGCAGTTCTTC. Its translation: CASSRTSRNEQFF. This chain joins TRBV12-3 or TRBV12-4 and TRBJ2-1; 8 bases align to TRBD2. The CDR3 covers 13 residues. V gave up 6 bases and J gave up 7 bases; unmatched junction bases: 5.

The chain carries TRBV3-1 (or the pseudogene TRBV3-2) and TRBJ1-1; no firm D call. The CDR3 covers 16 residues. Germline V gene lookup returns CDR1 LGHDT and CDR2 YNNKEL (reference sequence). Trimming stripped 0 bases from V and 0 bases from J, with 11 bases between. For the CDR3, the DNA is TGTGCCAGCAGCCAAGATGGGGTGAGGGTGAACACTGAAGCTTTCTTT. Translating it yields CASSQDGVRVNTEAFF.

The chain couples TRBV6-5 to TRBJ2-7; a possible D gene is TRBD1 (6 bases). Trimming removed 6 bases at V and 0 bases at J, with 9 bases between. Germline V lookup: CDR1 MNHEY, CDR2 SVGAGI. This CDR3 contains 13 residues. CDR3 DNA sequence: TGTGCCAGCAGCGACAGGTTCTCCTACGAGCAGTACTTC. Translated: CASSDRFSYEQYF.

This chain links TRBV6-5 with TRBJ2-7; TRBD1 matches at 8 bases. CDR1 is MNHEY, CDR2 SVGAGI, per germline. V was pared by 6 bases and J by 1 base, with 8 bases of the junction left unmatched. This CDR3 region has 15 residues. This CDR3 reads CASSYADRASYEQYF. In DNA form, the CDR3 reads TGTGCCAGCAGCTACGCGGACAGGGCTTCCTACGAGCAGTACTTC.

This chain uses TRBV7-4 with TRBJ2-4; TRBD1 is a possible D gene (6 bases). The germline CDR1 and CDR2 sequences are SGHVT and SQSDAQ. This CDR3 comprises 15 residues. V gave up 4 bases and J gave up 4 bases, with 14 bases separating them. The CDR3: CASSSYRDAKNIQYF. CDR3 bases: TGTGCCAGCAGCTCCTACAGGGACGCTAAAAACATTCAGTACTTC.

This clone was detected once. This sequence joins TRBV27 and TRBJ2-1; 13 bases agree with TRBD2. The germline V gene encodes CDR1 MNHEY and CDR2 SMNVEV (reference sequence). The CDR3 sequence is 15 residues long. The V gene end was trimmed by 6 bases and the J gene end by 7 bases; junction bases not matched to a gene: 6. This CDR3 is CASSRGTSGANEQFF. For the CDR3, the DNA is TGTGCCAGCAGCCGCGGGACTAGCGGGGCTAATGAGCAGTTCTTC.

In its sample, this clone was seen a few times. V is TRBV9 and J is TRBJ2-5, with D maybe TRBD2 (5 bases). Germline V gene sequence: CDR1 SGDLS, CDR2 YYNGEE. V lost 0 bases and J 5 bases, leaving 14 bases between the germline ends. The CDR3 has 15 amino acids. The CDR3, as DNA: TGTGCCAGCAGCGTAGCTTCAGGCACGGGGGAGACCCAGTACTTC. Its protein is CASSVASGTGETQYF.

This clone was counted a single time. This chain uses TRBV27 with TRBJ1-1; no clear D gene. The V end lost 3 bases, the J end lost 1 base, and 6 bases lay between the germline ends. The CDR3 has 13 amino acids. Germline V gives CDR1 MNHEY, CDR2 SMNVEV (reference sequence). CDR3 protein: CASSLARNTEAFF. The CDR3, as DNA: TGTGCCAGCAGTTTGGCCCGGAACACTGAAGCTTTCTTT.

A single count supports this clone. The rearrangement links TRBV7-2 to TRBJ1-5; D is undetermined. Germline values: CDR1 SGHTA, CDR2 FQGNSA. This CDR3 spans 13 amino acids. V was shortened by 2 bases and J by 5 bases, with 7 bases between the two germline ends. CDR3 amino acids: CASSLTTDQPQHF. The CDR3 nucleotides read TGTGCCAGCAGCTTAACCACAGATCAGCCCCAGCATTTT.

The chain links TRBV9 to TRBJ2-3, with 7 positions matching TRBD2. The CDR3 has 15 amino acids. The germline V gene encodes CDR1 SGDLS and CDR2 YYNGEE. With 0 bases clipped from V and 3 bases from J, the junction kept 4 bases outside the gene matches. The CDR3 region has the DNA TGTGCCAGCAGCGTAGGGACTAGTCCAACAGATACGCAGTATTTT. Translated: CASSVGTSPTDTQYF.

This chain links TRBV4-1 with TRBJ1-5; D may be TRBD1 (6 bases). Germline V gives CDR1 MGHRA, CDR2 YSYEKL. The germline V and J ends were trimmed by 2 bases and 0 bases, with 11 bases remaining between them. CDR3 length: 16 amino acids. The CDR3: CASSQPGTYSNQPQHF. Written as DNA, the CDR3 is TGCGCCAGCAGCCAACCCGGGACATATAGCAATCAGCCCCAGCATTTT.

The CDR3 DNA sequence: TGTGCCAGCAGCCTACAGGGGATCAGGAGTAATGAAAAACTGTTTTTT. This translates into CASSLQGIRSNEKLFF. V usage is TRBV3-1 (or the pseudogene TRBV3-2) and J usage is TRBJ1-4; 7 positions agree with TRBD1. Trimming took 4 bases from V and 4 from J; bases not matched to a gene: 9. The CDR3 loop spans 16 amino acids. CDR1 is LGHDT, CDR2 YNNKEL, per germline (reference sequence).

The rearrangement joins TRBV12-3 or TRBV12-4 to TRBJ1-2; 8 bases agree with TRBD1. V lost 4 bases to trimming and J lost 8 bases; unmatched junction nucleotides: 6. This CDR3 is 13 amino acids long. The CDR3 is CASSYTGGQGYTF. The CDR3 DNA follows: TGTGCCAGCAGTTACACAGGGGGGCAAGGCTACACCTTC.

The V and J genes are TRBV30 and TRBJ1-4; TRBD1 matches 7 bases. This CDR3 is 13 amino acids long. After removal of 3 bases from V and 5 bases from J, the junction contained 3 bases not matched to a gene. Germline CDR1 and CDR2: GTSNPN and SVGIG (reference sequence). The CDR3 reads CAWRDRVNEKLFF. CDR3 bases: TGTGCCTGGAGAGACAGGGTGAATGAAAAACTGTTTTTT.

The chain is built from TRBV6-2 or TRBV6-3 and TRBJ2-7, with 7 bases that match TRBD1. V dropped 5 bases and J dropped 1; count of bases not matched to a gene: 8. Germline CDR1 and CDR2: MNHEY and SVGEGT. The CDR3 is 15 residues long. DNA of the CDR3: TGTGCCAGCAGTGACAAGGGGGCAGATTCCTACGAGCAGTACTTC. Translation gives CASSDKGADSYEQYF.

This chain joins TRBV18 and TRBJ1-1; D is unresolved. The CDR3 sequence is 13 residues long. Per the germline V gene, CDR1 is KGHSH and CDR2 is LQKENI. V shed 2 bases and J shed 3 bases, with 7 bases lying between them. The CDR3 bases are TGTGCCAGCTCACCAACTCGGGACACTGAAGCTTTCTTT. Amino acids: CASSPTRDTEAFF.

Worth noting for this clone: The same CDR3 is also encoded by other DNA sequences in this sample. The J gene is TRBJ1-1, the V gene TRBV20-1; maybe TRBD1 (5 bases). Trimming shortened V by 2 bases and J by 7 bases, and 8 bases separated the two germline ends. CDR3 length: 11 amino acids. The germline gives CDR1 DFQATT, CDR2 SNEGSKA (reference sequence). The CDR3 sequence is CSARRGSEAFF. The DNA for the CDR3 is TGCAGTGCTAGAAGGGGAAGTGAAGCTTTCTTT.

This rearrangement joins TRBV5-6 to TRBJ1-2; 7 bases map to TRBD1. The CDR3 contains 18 residues. J was trimmed by 4 bases and V by 4 bases; bases with no gene match: 19. Germline assignment: CDR1 SGHDT and CDR2 YYEEEE. The CDR3 coding sequence is TGTGCCAGCAGCCGCACGGGGACAGTCGAGGTAGACGCCTATGGCTACACCTTC. Protein product: CASSRTGTVEVDAYGYTF.

This clone has just one count. V and J are TRBV7-2 and TRBJ2-7; TRBD1 matches 7 bases. There are 13 residues in the CDR3. V trimming: 3 bases; J trimming: 5 bases; junction bases outside the gene matches: 4. Germline V gene lookup returns CDR1 SGHTA and CDR2 FQGNSA. In DNA, the CDR3 is TGTGCCAGCAGCTTGGACAGGAAAGACGAGCAGTACTTC. The encoded protein is CASSLDRKDEQYF.

This CDR3 is CAISVTGLEGQPQHF. The CDR3 DNA sequence: TGTGCCATCAGTGTCACAGGTTTGGAAGGACAGCCCCAGCATTTT. The V call is TRBV10-3, the J call TRBJ1-5, with D possibly matching TRBD1 (5 bases). Germline CDR1 ENHRY, CDR2 SYGVKD. V was pared by 4 bases and J by 7 bases, with 17 bases between. The CDR3 consists of 15 residues.

The CDR3 reads CASSLEGAGVPYEQYF. As DNA, the CDR3 is TGTGCCAGCAGCTTAGAGGGAGCGGGGGTGCCCTACGAGCAGTACTTC. The gene calls are TRBV7-9 and TRBJ2-7; 8 bases fit TRBD2. V dropped 1 base and J dropped 2; count of bases not matched to a gene: 7. This CDR3 has 16 residues. In germline, CDR1 is SEHNR, CDR2 FQNEAQ (reference sequence).

The chain employs TRBV9 and TRBJ2-5; D perhaps matches TRBD2 (5 bases). Germline CDR1 reads SGDLS; CDR2 reads YYNGEE. The CDR3 extends over 14 amino acids. Trimming pared 3 bases from V and 5 bases from J, leaving 14 bases between. The CDR3 reads CASSGLGLAETQYF. DNA of the CDR3: TGTGCCAGCAGCGGATTAGGACTGGCCGAGACCCAGTACTTC.

The chain has TRBV7-2 and TRBJ1-1; 7 bases are shared with TRBD1. Germline loops: CDR1 SGHTA, CDR2 FQGNSA. The CDR3 spans 15 residues. V lost 4 bases and J lost 4; bases outside the gene matches: 9. The CDR3 sequence: CASSSYRGGGTEAFF. CDR3 bases: TGTGCCAGCAGCTCCTACAGGGGTGGTGGCACTGAAGCTTTCTTT.

The chain links TRBV6-5 to TRBJ1-1; possibly TRBD1 for D (5 bases). Per germline, CDR1 MNHEY and CDR2 SVGAGI. Trimming left V 2 bases short and J 5 bases short, with 12 bases between. The CDR3 contains 14 residues. CDR3 region: CASSYQTGGTEAFF. CDR3 coding DNA: TGTGCCAGCAGTTACCAAACGGGGGGAACTGAAGCTTTCTTT.